The rows below give T cell receptor beta chains drawn from one sample of a study of T cells in Graves' hyperthyroidism and ophthalmopathy. TCRdb processed the multiplex PCR reads anew with MiXCR; each CDR3 protein has one entry. The sample has roughly 380,000 distinct CDR3 sequences, about 13% seen once. The sample consisted of blood. All receptors derive from a man aged 25-45 years with Graves' hyperthyroidism that later progressed to Graves' ophthalmopathy. CDR3s include the opening cysteine and the closing phenylalanine or tryptophan. The D gene is left open where the match is weak. Part of the rows lack a size; the others show once, few, many or a class for expanded clones.

V	size	D	J	CDR3	DNA
TRBV12-3/TRBV12-4	many	-	TRBJ1-5	CASSQAENQPQHF	TGTGCCAGCAGCCAAGCGGAGAATCAGCCCCAGCATTTT
TRBV20-1	many	-	TRBJ2-1	CSARGRGPQDEQFF	TGCAGTGCTAGAGGCCGGGGGCCCCAGGATGAGCAGTTCTTC
TRBV7-9	many	-	TRBJ2-5	CASSLARIQETQYF	TGTGCCAGCAGCTTAGCCAGGATTCAAGAGACCCAGTACTTC
TRBV5-1	few	-	TRBJ1-3	CASSFGQPSGNTIYF	TGCGCCAGCAGCTTCGGCCAACCCTCTGGAAACACCATATATTTT
TRBV20-1	many	-	TRBJ1-6	CSARETANSPLHF	TGCAGTGCTAGAGAGACGGCAAATTCACCCCTCCACTTT
TRBV5-1	few	TRBD2	TRBJ2-7	CASSLLAGVWYEQYF	TGCGCCAGCAGCTTACTAGCGGGGGTCTGGTACGAGCAGTACTTC
TRBV27	-	-	TRBJ1-4	CASKQGATNEKLYF	TGTGCCAGCAAACAGGGTGCAACTAATGAAAAACTGTATTTT
TRBV7-9	many	TRBD2	TRBJ2-1	CASSPRSAGGYNNEQFF	TGTGCCAGCAGTCCCCGATCAGCGGGGGGATACAACAATGAGCAGTTCTTC
TRBV18	-	-	TRBJ2-7	CASSPAPGVSLEQYF	TGTGCCAGCTCACCGGCCCCCGGAGTAAGCCTCGAGCAGTACTTC
TRBV30	-	-	TRBJ1-6	CAWSDTGAYYNSPLHF	TGTGCCTGGAGTGATACAGGAGCTTACTATAATTCACCCCTCCACTTT
TRBV11-3	-	-	TRBJ2-1	CASSLSEIREQFF	TGTGCCAGCAGCTTATCCGAAATCCGTGAGCAGTTCTTC
TRBV7-2	once	-	TRBJ2-3	CASSSRTVSTDTQYF	TGTGCCAGCAGTTCGCGGACAGTTAGCACAGATACGCAGTATTTT
TRBV13	-	-	TRBJ2-2	CASSLERTNTGELFF	TGTGCCAGCAGCTTAGAACGGACGAACACCGGGGAGCTGTTTTTT
TRBV5-1	-	-	TRBJ1-4	CASSLDRVGYEKLFF	TGCGCCAGCAGCTTGGACAGGGTAGGGTACGAAAAACTGTTTTTT
TRBV3-1	-	-	TRBJ1-6	CASSQLTSYNSPLHF	TGTGCCAGCAGCCAACTGACCTCCTATAATTCACCCCTCCACTTT
TRBV7-2	many	-	TRBJ1-6	CASSLLRGYNSPLHF	TGTGCCAGCAGCTTATTGCGGGGTTATAATTCACCCCTCCACTTT
TRBV3-1	few	-	TRBJ1-6	CASSQGRVPLHF	TGTGCCAGCAGCCAAGGGAGGGTCCCCCTCCACTTT
TRBV12-3/TRBV12-4	-	TRBD1	TRBJ2-7	CASSLSGQTYEQYF	TGTGCCAGCAGTCTCTCGGGACAGACCTACGAGCAGTACTTC
TRBV2	many	TRBD2	TRBJ2-3	CASGDKLAGGSDTQYF	TGTGCCAGCGGTGATAAACTAGCGGGGGGATCAGATACGCAGTATTTT
TRBV28	-	TRBD1	TRBJ1-2	CASRPRDSHLLGYTF	TGTGCCAGCAGGCCCCGGGACAGTCATCTTCTCGGCTACACCTTC
TRBV30	many	-	TRBJ1-1	CAWTRTVGRTEAFF	TGTGCCTGGACCCGGACAGTAGGGAGGACTGAAGCTTTCTTT
TRBV29-1	-	TRBD2	TRBJ2-4	CSVAPSGGAGNIQYF	TGCAGCGTTGCCCCTAGCGGGGGGGCGGGAAACATTCAGTACTTC
TRBV7-8	-	-	TRBJ2-7	CASSSPAYEQYF	TGTGCCAGCAGCTCCCCTGCCTACGAGCAGTACTTC
TRBV2	many	-	TRBJ2-7	CASSVRGISYEQYF	TGTGCCAGCAGTGTACGGGGGATAAGCTACGAGCAGTACTTC
TRBV4-1	-	-	TRBJ2-5	CASSQAATGTQYF	TGCGCCAGCAGCCAAGCAGCGACGGGGACCCAGTACTTC
TRBV27	-	TRBD1	TRBJ2-2	CASSLMERTGVGGELFF	TGTGCCAGCAGTTTAATGGAACGGACAGGGGTTGGCGGGGAGCTGTTTTTT
TRBV7-3	few	TRBD2	TRBJ2-2	CASSSNSGLAGIGELFF	TGTGCCAGCAGCTCAAATTCGGGACTAGCGGGGATCGGGGAGCTGTTTTTT
TRBV3-1	-	-	TRBJ2-7	CASSQVGQAYEQYF	TGTGCCAGCAGCCAAGTGGGACAAGCCTACGAGCAGTACTTC
TRBV11-2	many	TRBD1	TRBJ1-4	CASSLDRTTNEKLFF	TGTGCCAGCAGCCTGGACAGGACCACTAATGAAAAACTGTTTTTT
TRBV6-1	many	-	TRBJ1-2	CASSEAEFNYGYTF	TGTGCCAGCAGTGAAGCGGAGTTTAACTATGGCTACACCTTC
TRBV11-3	many	-	TRBJ2-3	CASSLDYNTDTQYF	TGTGCCAGCAGCTTAGACTATAACACAGATACGCAGTATTTT
TRBV12-3/TRBV12-4	many	TRBD2	TRBJ2-7	CASSPTSGGAYEQYF	TGTGCCAGCAGCCCTACTAGCGGGGGGGCCTACGAGCAGTACTTC
TRBV5-1	-	TRBD2	TRBJ2-3	CASSYGGAADTQYF	TGCGCCAGCAGCTACGGGGGGGCCGCAGATACGCAGTATTTT
TRBV20-1	many	TRBD2	TRBJ2-7	CSARGGLAGGPGEQYF	TGCAGTGCTAGAGGGGGACTAGCGGGGGGCCCAGGGGAGCAGTACTTC
TRBV7-2	many	-	TRBJ2-7	CASSLYGIGEQYF	TGTGCCAGCAGCTTATACGGAATTGGCGAGCAGTACTTC
TRBV20-1	-	-	TRBJ2-1	CSAIASFTYNEQFF	TGCAGTGCTATAGCCAGCTTTACCTACAATGAGCAGTTCTTC
TRBV30	many	-	TRBJ1-1	CAWSVGPQGSTEAFF	TGTGCCTGGAGTGTAGGACCTCAGGGGAGCACTGAAGCTTTCTTT
TRBV6-1	many	TRBD2	TRBJ2-3	CASSYLASGVTDTQYF	TGTGCCAGCAGTTATCTGGCTAGCGGGGTCACAGATACGCAGTATTTT
TRBV30	few	-	TRBJ1-5	CAWSARVNQPQHF	TGTGCCTGGAGCGCCAGGGTCAATCAGCCCCAGCATTTT
TRBV7-8	many	-	TRBJ2-7	CASSINRAYEQYF	TGTGCCAGCAGCATAAACAGGGCCTACGAGCAGTACTTC
TRBV19	-	-	TRBJ2-3	CASSISDTQYF	TGTGCCAGTAGTATCTCAGATACGCAGTATTTT
TRBV4-1	-	TRBD1	TRBJ1-2	CAGSPQGAPYGYTF	TGCGCCGGCAGCCCACAGGGGGCTCCCTATGGCTACACCTTC
TRBV5-1	many	TRBD1	TRBJ1-1	CASSSGTVEAFF	TGCGCCAGCAGCTCCGGGACAGTTGAAGCTTTCTTT
TRBV7-9	-	-	TRBJ2-1	CASRLEGWGRSYNEQFF	TGTGCCAGCAGGTTAGAGGGGTGGGGGCGCAGCTACAATGAGCAGTTCTTC
TRBV18	few	-	TRBJ1-5	CASSPQGNQPRHF	TGTGCCAGCTCACCGCAGGGAAATCAGCCCCGGCATTTT
TRBV11-3	many	TRBD2	TRBJ2-1	CASSLDREGNEQFF	TGTGCCAGCAGCTTAGATCGGGAGGGCAATGAGCAGTTCTTC
TRBV7-9	-	TRBD1	TRBJ1-3	CASSWDRGNAGNTIYF	TGTGCCAGCAGCTGGGACAGGGGAAATGCTGGAAACACCATATATTTT
TRBV6-1	-	-	TRBJ1-2	CASITYRDGGYTF	TGTGCCAGCATCACGTACAGGGATGGCGGCTACACCTTC
TRBV10-3	-	-	TRBJ2-3	CAIRRDKNTDTQYF	TGTGCCATCAGACGCGACAAAAACACAGATACGCAGTATTTT
TRBV6-5	few	TRBD1	TRBJ2-5	CASSYATGGPGGYF	TGTGCCAGCAGTTACGCCACAGGGGGCCCGGGGGGGTACTTC
TRBV12-3/TRBV12-4	many	-	TRBJ2-1	CASRPTRSSYNEQFF	TGTGCCAGCAGACCCACCCGGAGCTCCTACAATGAGCAGTTCTTC
TRBV20-1	-	TRBD2	TRBJ2-3	CSARLAGGPSDTQYF	TGCAGTGCTAGGCTAGCGGGGGGGCCCTCAGATACGCAGTATTTT